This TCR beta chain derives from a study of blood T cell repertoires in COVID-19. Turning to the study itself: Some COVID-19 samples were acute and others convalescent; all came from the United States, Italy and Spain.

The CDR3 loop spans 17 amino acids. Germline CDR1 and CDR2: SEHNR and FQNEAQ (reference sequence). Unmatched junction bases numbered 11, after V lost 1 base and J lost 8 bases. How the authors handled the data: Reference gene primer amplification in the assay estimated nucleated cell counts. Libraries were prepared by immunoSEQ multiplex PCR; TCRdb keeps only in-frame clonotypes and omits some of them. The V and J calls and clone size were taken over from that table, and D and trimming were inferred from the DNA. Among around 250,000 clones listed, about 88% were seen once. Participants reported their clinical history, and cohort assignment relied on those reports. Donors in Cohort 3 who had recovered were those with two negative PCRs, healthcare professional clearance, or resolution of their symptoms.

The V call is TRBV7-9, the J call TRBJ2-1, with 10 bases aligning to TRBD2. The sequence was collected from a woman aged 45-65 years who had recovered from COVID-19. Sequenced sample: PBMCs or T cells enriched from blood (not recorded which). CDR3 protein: CASSLGGLAGVRDEQFF. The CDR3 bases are TGTGCCAGCAGCTTAGGGGGTCTAGCGGGAGTTCGCGATGAGCAGTTCTTC.